This T cell receptor (beta chain) was retrieved from a study of blood T cells in healthy people across ages. Study-level background: Per two T cells, about one barcoded beta molecule was captured through template switching.

Study results and limitations: Using unsorted PBMCs precluded a conclusive naive versus antigen-experienced comparison.

About this clonotype itself: Its antigen is not identified.

The second PCR ran 7 to 11 cycles with a sample-barcoded 5' primer and J-beta primers. Each CDR3 protein gets one entry after TCRdb re-called the 5' RACE reads with MiXCR. Found here are over 950,000 distinct CDR3 sequences, approximately 38% of them singletons; the top ten hold around 13%. The CDR3 spans 14 residues. Germline V gives CDR1 LGHNA, CDR2 YSLEER. Unmatched junction bases numbered 11, after V lost 3 bases and J lost 11 bases. Total RNA amounts of at least 6 micrograms were extracted per sample. The source of this sequence is a man between 18 and 29 years old in good health. The chain carries TRBV4-3 and TRBJ2-5; 8 nucleotides align to TRBD2. Input material: blood. CDR3 sequence reads: CASSHLSGANEQYF. The CDR3 coding sequence is TGCGCCAGCAGCCACCTTAGCGGGGCCAATGAGCAGTACTTC.